A selection of T cell receptor beta chains follows, all from one sample in a study of technical replicates of blood from several donors. The table came from immunoSEQ multiplex PCR; TCRdb's copy has only in-frame clones and leaves some out. The repertoire has about 85,000 clones, approximately 94% of them found once; the top ten carry approximately 0.25%. Source material: T cells isolated from PBMCs. The source is a human donor in good health. The CDR3 runs from the conserved cysteine through the conserved F or W. Each record gives: clone size, CDR3 length, J gene, V gene, D gene, CDR3 DNA, CDR3 protein. The D gene is left open where the match is weak. Not every row has a clone size; where given, it reads once, few, many or a size class.

-,15,TRBJ2-3,TRBV19,TRBD2,TGTGCCAGTAGTATCGCTAGCGGGTTCACAGATACGCAGTATTTT,CASSIASGFTDTQYF
-,16,TRBJ1-3,TRBV6-1,-,TGTGCCAGCAGTGAAAGGTGGGGCTACTCTGGAAACACCATATATTTT,CASSERWGYSGNTIYF
-,16,TRBJ2-5,TRBV5-5,TRBD2,TGTGCCAGCAGCTTGGGACGGGGAGGGCAGGAAGAGACCCAGTACTTC,CASSLGRGGQEETQYF
-,14,TRBJ2-7,TRBV7-9,-,TGTGCCAGCAGCGTCAAGCGGGCCCTTCACGAGCAGTACTTC,CASSVKRALHEQYF
-,15,TRBJ2-2,TRBV28,TRBD2,TGTGCCAGCAGTCCCCGAGCGGGAGGCACCGGGGAGCTGTTTTTT,CASSPRAGGTGELFF
-,12,TRBJ1-5,TRBV19,-,TGTGCCAGTAGCGGGATGAATCAGCCCCAGCATTTT,CASSGMNQPQHF
-,17,TRBJ2-1,TRBV27,TRBD1,TGTGCCAGCAGTGGAAGGGGCAGGGGGAGCTCCTACAATGAGCAGTTCTTC,CASSGRGRGSSYNEQFF
once,16,TRBJ1-4,TRBV30,-,TGTGCCTGGAGGACGCTTCCGGGACAAACAAATGAAAAACTGTTTTTT,CAWRTLPGQTNEKLFF
-,12,TRBJ2-1,TRBV27,-,TGTGCCAGCAGTTTACTCGGGGGTGAGCAGTTCTTC,CASSLLGGEQFF
-,16,TRBJ2-3,TRBV28,TRBD2,TGTGCCAGCAGTTTTATGGCTAGCGGGAGTATAAATACGCAGTATTTT,CASSFMASGSINTQYF
-,14,TRBJ1-3,TRBV9,-,TGTGCCAGCAGCGTAGGGGGGGCTGGAAACACCATATATTTT,CASSVGGAGNTIYF
-,16,TRBJ2-3,TRBV1,-,TGCACCAGCAGCCAAGATCGGAGCGGTTCCACAGATACGCAGTATTTT,CTSSQDRSGSTDTQYF
-,19,TRBJ1-3,TRBV4-1,TRBD1,TGCGCCAGCAGCCCACAAGGGGTAGGGACAGCAAATGCTGGAAACACCATATATTTT,CASSPQGVGTANAGNTIYF
-,13,TRBJ2-5,TRBV28,-,TGTGCCAGCAGTTTAATAGCGGAGGAGACCCAGTACTTC,CASSLIAEETQYF
-,15,TRBJ1-1,TRBV18,TRBD1,TGTGCCAGCTCGAGAACAGGGGCGTTGAACACTGAAGCTTTCTTT,CASSRTGALNTEAFF
once,14,TRBJ2-7,TRBV11-1,TRBD2,TGTGCCAGCAGCTGGGGACTAGAGGTCTACGAGCAGTACTTC,CASSWGLEVYEQYF
-,16,TRBJ2-7,TRBV9,-,TGTGCCAGCAGCGTAGGTGGCGGGACCAGCTCCTACGAGCAGTACTTC,CASSVGGGTSSYEQYF
-,14,TRBJ1-2,TRBV6-1,-,TGTGCCAGCAGTGAAGCCGGAGGGTACTATGGCTACACCTTC,CASSEAGGYYGYTF